This TCR beta chain derives from a study of blood T cell repertoires in COVID-19. Study overall: COVID-19 samples collected from the United States, Italy and Spain covered acute and convalescent phases.

This CDR3 is 16 amino acids long. V dropped 8 bases and J dropped 0 bases, with 16 bases sitting between them. The V gene's germline CDR1 is SGHAT and CDR2 FQNNGV. Profiling relied on immunoSEQ multiplex PCR, and the TCRdb table lists in-frame clones only, not all of them. The table records approximately 500,000 clones, roughly 90% of them present only once. Those who participated ranged in age from roughly 18 to 90 years and resided in about two dozen US areas. Participants reported their clinical history, and cohort assignment relied on those reports. Either two negative PCRs, clearance, or symptom resolution qualified Cohort 3 donors as recovered.

This receptor was identified in a woman in her 40s who had recovered from COVID-19. The sequenced material came from PBMCs or T cells enriched from blood (not recorded which). This chain connects TRBV11-2 to TRBJ1-4; D gene ambiguous. CDR3 sequence (DNA): TGTGCCAGCGGCTATCCAGTCGGAGCAACTAATGAAAAACTGTTTTTT. Amino acids: CASGYPVGATNEKLFF.